These 24 T cell receptor beta chains originate from one sample sequenced in a study of blood T cell repertoires in COVID-19. Sequenced by immunoSEQ multiplex PCR; TCRdb stores in-frame clones only, minus some. The data contain around 82,000 clones, 75% to 95% of them singletons. What was sequenced was peripheral blood. The receptors shown here come from a human donor in a cohort sampled during active COVID-19.

This clone was observed a single time. This rearrangement joins TRBV2 to TRBJ1-6, with TRBD1 identical over 9 bases. CDR1 is SNHLY, CDR2 FYNNEI, per germline. The CDR3 spans 14 residues. V dropped 6 bases and J dropped 9; count of bases not matched to a gene: 6. CDR3 DNA: TGTGCCAGCAGCGTCGACAGGGGGAGTTCACCCCTCCACTTT. Its protein product is CASSVDRGSSPLHF.

This clone has only a few counts. V usage is TRBV18 and J usage is TRBJ2-7; 9 bases agree with TRBD1. Germline V gene lookup returns CDR1 KGHSH and CDR2 LQKENI. Losses at the gene ends were 6 bases for V and 1 base for J; bases not matched to a gene: 4. The CDR3 totals 14 residues. The CDR3 region has the DNA TGTGCCAGCTCCATCGGGACAGGGTCCTACGAGCAGTACTTC. Translating gives CASSIGTGSYEQYF.

This chain joins TRBV7-2 and TRBJ1-5, with a weak D call TRBD1 (5 bases). The germline V gene encodes CDR1 SGHTA and CDR2 FQGNSA. There are 13 residues in the CDR3. V dropped 1 base and J dropped 11 bases, with 12 bases sitting between them. CDR3 nucleotide sequence: TGTGCCAGCAGCTTAGACAGGTTTGGGGCCCAGCATTTT. Protein sequence: CASSLDRFGAQHF.

The chain has TRBV5-1 and TRBJ2-5; TRBD2 might be the D (5 bases). This CDR3 has 12 residues. The V and J ends lost 6 bases and 2 bases respectively, with 8 bases between them. CDR1 is SGHRS and CDR2 is YFSETQ in the germline V gene. This chain's CDR3 is CASTGLQETQYF. As DNA, the CDR3 is TGCGCCAGCACGGGATTACAAGAGACCCAGTACTTC.

This clone was counted a single time. The chain has TRBV19 and TRBJ1-4; no clear D gene. Trimming cost V 4 bases and J 3 bases, with 12 bases left between them. Germline values: CDR1 LNHDA, CDR2 SQIVND (reference sequence). This CDR3 has 15 residues. The CDR3 here is CASSTRGMANEKLFF. The CDR3 DNA sequence: TGTGCCAGTAGTACTCGAGGGATGGCTAATGAAAAACTGTTTTTT. Looking up the rest from reference TRBV19 and TRBJ1-4 gives the full variable domain: DGGITQSPKYLFRKEGQNVTLSCEQNLNHDAMYWYRQDPGQGLRLIYYSQIVNDFQKGDIAEGYSVSREKKESFPLTVTSAQKNPTAFYLCASSTRGMANEKLFFGSGTQLSVL.

The chain is built from TRBV6-2 or TRBV6-3 and TRBJ2-3; TRBD2 matches 11 bases. Losses at the gene ends were 5 bases for V and 5 bases for J; bases not matched to a gene: 9. Germline V gene lookup returns CDR1 MNHEY and CDR2 SVGEGT. The CDR3 loop spans 16 amino acids. The CDR3 here is CASSLGLAGGQDTQYF. The CDR3 DNA is TGTGCCAGCAGTCTCGGACTAGCGGGCGGGCAAGATACGCAGTATTTT.

The sample holds a few counts of this clone. The chain couples TRBV6-2 or TRBV6-3 to TRBJ1-6; D is unclear. Germline V lookup: CDR1 MNHEY, CDR2 SVGEGT. This CDR3 is built from 16 residues. Between the trimmed V and J ends, which lost 2 bases and 0 bases, there was a span of 8 bases. Here the CDR3 reads CASSYGSSSYNSPLHF. CDR3 nucleotide sequence: TGTGCCAGCAGTTACGGGAGTAGCTCCTATAATTCACCCCTCCACTTT.

The V call is TRBV6-6, the J call TRBJ2-6; TRBD2 aligns across 8 bases. Germline-derived CDR1 and CDR2 are MNHNY and SVGAGI (reference sequence). This CDR3 is 15 amino acids long. With 7 bases clipped from V and 2 bases from J, the junction kept 4 bases outside the gene matches. CDR3 DNA sequence: TGTGCCAGCACCGGGGGGGTAACTGGGGCCAACGTCCTGACTTTC. Amino acids: CASTGGVTGANVLTF.

CDR3 bases: TGTGCCAGCAGCCCACGGGGGAGAGGGAAAGGGGAGGGCTACACCTTC. Protein sequence: CASSPRGRGKGEGYTF. V and J are TRBV3-1 (or the pseudogene TRBV3-2) and TRBJ1-2; tentatively, D is TRBD1 (5 bases). Germline V lookup: CDR1 LGHDT, CDR2 YNNKEL (reference sequence). The V and J ends lost 4 bases and 8 bases respectively, with 23 bases between them. The CDR3 extends over 16 amino acids.

The chain recombines TRBV5-4 with TRBJ2-1; D is possibly TRBD1 (6 bases). Trimming shortened V by 2 bases and J by 10 bases, and 16 bases separated the two germline ends. Germline CDR1 reads SGHNT; CDR2 reads YYREEE (reference sequence). This CDR3 contains 14 residues. CDR3 DNA sequence: TGTGCCAGCAGCTTCCTTGACTCCGGGACAGAGCAGTTCTTC. It specifies CASSFLDSGTEQFF. The full variable domain, rest sourced from reference TRBV5-4 and TRBJ2-1, is ETGVTQSPTHLIKTRGQQVTLRCSSQSGHNTVSWYQQALGQGPQFIFQYYREEENGRGNFPPRFSGLQFPNYSSELNVNALELDDSALYLCASSFLDSGTEQFFGPGTRLTVL.

This clone was detected once. CDR3 protein: CASSLGQNYNEQFF. CDR3 nucleotides: TGCGCCAGCAGCCTAGGACAGAACTACAATGAGCAGTTCTTC. The chain couples TRBV5-1 to TRBJ2-1; D might be TRBD1 (6 bases). CDR1 SGHRS and CDR2 YFSETQ come from the germline V gene. The V end was cut by 4 bases, the J end by 3 bases, with 11 bases between. The CDR3 runs to 14 residues. Full variable domain (rest looked up from reference TRBV5-1 and TRBJ2-1): KAGVTQTPRYLIKTRGQQVTLSCSPISGHRSVSWYQQTPGQGLQFLFEYFSETQRNKGNFPGRFSGRQFSNSRSEMNVSTLELGDSALYLCASSLGQNYNEQFFGPGTRLTVL.

V is TRBV28 and J is TRBJ2-1, with a weak D call TRBD1 (5 bases). This CDR3 comprises 11 residues. From germline, CDR1 is MDHEN and CDR2 SYDVKM. The V end lost 10 bases, the J end lost 8 bases, and 12 bases lay between the germline ends. For the CDR3, the DNA is TGTGCCACCCAGGGTGGCGATGAGCAGTTCTTC. It codes for CATQGGDEQFF.

The genes are TRBV10-3 and TRBJ2-5; D is perhaps TRBD1 (5 bases). This CDR3 contains 14 residues. Germline CDR1 ENHRY, CDR2 SYGVKD. Trimming left V 4 bases short and J 1 base short, with 10 bases between. In DNA form, the CDR3 reads TGTGCCATCAGTGGAGGACACCTCCAAGAGACCCAGTACTTC. Translation: CAISGGHLQETQYF.

This chain connects TRBV9 to TRBJ2-3; D may be TRBD2 (6 bases). CDR3 size: 13 residues. Trimming removed 3 bases at V and 5 bases at J, with 10 bases between. CDR1 and CDR2 (germline): SGDLS, YYNGEE. This CDR3 reads CASSGGTKDTQYF. The CDR3 bases are TGTGCCAGCAGCGGCGGGACGAAAGATACGCAGTATTTT.

The genes are TRBV10-3 and TRBJ1-6; the D is unclear. The V gene lost 6 bases and the J gene lost 6 bases, with 6 bases spanning the gap. Germline values: CDR1 ENHRY, CDR2 SYGVKD. The CDR3 spans 12 residues. CDR3 amino acids: CAISHSNSPLHF. Written as DNA, the CDR3 is TGTGCCATCAGCCACAGTAATTCACCCCTCCACTTT.

CDR3 residues: CASSFAGVRNTEAFF. In DNA form, the CDR3 reads TGTGCCAGCAGTTTTGCAGGGGTTCGCAACACTGAAGCTTTCTTT. The V and J genes are TRBV7-2 and TRBJ1-1; a possible D gene is TRBD1 (6 bases). The CDR3 is made up of 15 amino acids. Germline V CDR1 and CDR2: SGHTA, FQGNSA. V was clipped by 6 bases and J by 2 bases, with 16 bases between them.

The gene calls are TRBV5-1 and TRBJ2-1, with 11 bases identical to TRBD2. This CDR3 has 15 amino acids. The ends lost 5 bases at V and 7 bases at J; junction bases unmatched: 8. CDR1 and CDR2 from the germline V gene are SGHRS and YFSETQ. In DNA form, the CDR3 reads TGCGCCAGCAGTAATAGCGGGGGGGCCGAGAATGAGCAGTTCTTC. Its translation: CASSNSGGAENEQFF.

CDR3: CASSPHGSGTKNYNEQFF. CDR3 DNA sequence: TGTGCCAGCAGCCCCCACGGCTCGGGGACAAAAAACTACAATGAGCAGTTCTTC. The chain has TRBV3-1 (or the pseudogene TRBV3-2) and TRBJ2-1; D is perhaps TRBD1 (6 bases). Trimming took off 4 bases at V and 3 bases at J, with 22 bases between the two ends. The CDR3 extends over 18 amino acids. Germline loops: CDR1 LGHDT, CDR2 YNNKEL (reference sequence).

V is TRBV6-2 or TRBV6-3 and J is TRBJ2-5; TRBD1 might be the D (7 bases). V lost 1 base to trimming and J lost 8 bases, with 14 bases between them. Germline assignment: CDR1 MNHEY and CDR2 SVGEGT. This CDR3 region has 14 residues. CDR3 sequence (DNA): TGTGCCAGCAGTTACTTCGGGCAGGGGGGAACCCAGTACTTC. Translating it yields CASSYFGQGGTQYF.

V is TRBV6-1 and J is TRBJ1-2; D is unresolved. CDR3 size: 14 residues. V was pared by 2 bases and J by 5 bases, with 12 bases between. Germline CDR1 and CDR2: MNHNS and SASEGT. The CDR3 nucleotides read TGTGCCAGCAGTGAAATCCGGGGTCGGTATGGCTACACCTTC. It codes for CASSEIRGRYGYTF.

The V call is TRBV28, the J call TRBJ1-4, with a weak D call TRBD1 (6 bases). Germline V gene sequence: CDR1 MDHEN, CDR2 SYDVKM. Trimming removed 5 bases from V and 7 bases from J, with 14 bases in between. The CDR3 contains 14 residues. The CDR3 DNA reads TGTGCCAGCAGTGCAGGACAGTATAGTGAAAAACTGTTTTTT. Translation: CASSAGQYSEKLFF.

The genes are TRBV18 and TRBJ2-6, with a tentative D call TRBD1 (5 bases). The CDR3 length is 16 residues. V was trimmed by 2 bases and J by 2 bases, leaving 10 bases between them. CDR1 and CDR2 from the germline V gene are KGHSH and LQKENI. The CDR3 reads CASSPTPGTGANVLTF. In DNA form, the CDR3 reads TGTGCCAGCTCACCAACCCCAGGGACTGGGGCCAACGTCCTGACTTTC.

The J gene is TRBJ2-5, the V gene TRBV6-5, with TRBD2 identical over 8 bases. Germline-derived CDR1 and CDR2 are MNHEY and SVGAGI. Losses at the gene ends were 7 bases for V and 2 bases for J; bases not matched to a gene: 9. CDR3 length: 15 amino acids. CDR3 in amino acids: CASMRLRGGQETQYF. In DNA form, the CDR3 reads TGTGCCAGCATGAGATTACGGGGGGGACAAGAGACCCAGTACTTC.

The V call is TRBV5-1, the J call TRBJ1-1; possible D gene TRBD1, 5 bases. V was pared by 4 bases and J by 0 bases, with 16 bases between. Germline CDR1 reads SGHRS; CDR2 reads YFSETQ. This CDR3 is built from 16 residues. CDR3 DNA sequence: TGCGCCAGCAGCCCGGGGGTGGTGCAGCTGAACACTGAAGCTTTCTTT. This sequence encodes CASSPGVVQLNTEAFF.